The 14 T cell receptor beta chains reported below all come from one sample, sequenced in a study of blood T cell repertoires in COVID-19. Generated by immunoSEQ multiplex PCR, the TCRdb table keeps only in-frame clones and is missing some. Of about 140,000 clones in the sample, around nine tenths were seen once. The sequencing input was peripheral blood. The origin of the receptors is a woman between 40 and 50 years old with acute or convalescent COVID-19.

This chain links TRBV12-5 with TRBJ2-7; weak D call: TRBD2 (5 bases). Per germline, CDR1 LGHNT and CDR2 FRNRAP. Deletions cut 2 bases from V and 5 bases from J, with 7 bases between. This CDR3 comprises 12 residues. The chain's CDR3 is CASGLLGDEQYF. The CDR3 DNA follows: TGTGCTAGTGGTTTGTTGGGAGACGAGCAGTACTTC.

The chain joins TRBV5-1 to TRBJ2-1; tentative D call: TRBD1 (6 bases). Trimming left V 4 bases short and J 0 bases short, with 11 bases between. The CDR3 covers 15 residues. CDR1 and CDR2 from the germline V gene are SGHRS and YFSETQ. The CDR3 here is CASSTTGNSYNEQFF. The CDR3 coding sequence is TGCGCCAGCAGCACCACAGGGAACTCCTACAATGAGCAGTTCTTC.

This chain uses TRBV18 with TRBJ2-5, with D possibly TRBD1 on 7 matching bases. Trimming removed 0 bases at V and 5 bases at J, with 16 bases between. The CDR3 spans 16 residues. Germline V CDR1 and CDR2: KGHSH, LQKENI. CDR3 sequence reads: CASSPPDSPGGETQYF. DNA of the CDR3: TGTGCCAGCTCACCACCGGACAGCCCAGGGGGGGAGACCCAGTACTTC.

A single count supports this clone. This chain connects TRBV6-6 to TRBJ2-7, with TRBD1 identical over 8 bases. V dropped 6 bases and J dropped 5; count of bases not matched to a gene: 12. The CDR3 sequence is 15 residues long. Germline V gene data show CDR1 as MNHNY and CDR2 as SVGAGI (reference sequence). This CDR3 reads CASSNVGRGRDEQYF. As DNA, the CDR3 is TGTGCCAGCAGCAACGTAGGCAGGGGGCGGGACGAGCAGTACTTC.

The chain is built from TRBV20-1 and TRBJ2-5; 7 bases match TRBD2. V lost 3 bases, J lost 4 bases, and 8 bases stayed unmatched. The germline CDR1 and CDR2 sequences are DFQATT and SNEGSKA (reference sequence). The CDR3 has 14 amino acids. As DNA, the CDR3 is TGCAGTGCTAGTTTTGAGGGGACTATAGAGACCCAGTACTTC. Amino acid sequence: CSASFEGTIETQYF.

The rearrangement links TRBV6-5 to TRBJ1-4; D not resolved. The V end lost 0 bases, the J end lost 4 bases, and 6 bases lay between the germline ends. This CDR3 region has 14 residues. Germline lookup yields CDR1 MNHEY and CDR2 SVGAGI. The CDR3 sequence is CASSYSCNNEKLFF. DNA for the CDR3: TGTGCCAGCAGTTACTCGTGTAATAATGAAAAACTGTTTTTT.

The DNA for the CDR3 is TGTGCCAGCAGTTACGACGGGAGAGGTGGGGAGACCCAGTACTTC. Amino acids: CASSYDGRGGETQYF. The V and J genes are TRBV6-6 and TRBJ2-5; maybe TRBD2 (6 bases). V was clipped by 2 bases and J by 5 bases, with 15 bases between them. Germline-derived CDR1 and CDR2 are MNHNY and SVGAGI (reference sequence). The CDR3 runs 15 residues.

The chain links TRBV15 to TRBJ1-2; possibly TRBD1 for D (5 bases). CDR3 length: 13 residues. Looked up from germline, CDR1 is LNHNV and CDR2 is YYDKDF (reference sequence). V was pared by 11 bases and J by 3 bases, with 16 bases between. The CDR3 coding sequence is TGTGCCGTTTCGGGAGGGACCCACTATGGCTACACCTTC. Its protein product is CAVSGGTHYGYTF.

This clone was observed a few times. The rearrangement uses TRBV10-3 and TRBJ2-7, with 9 bases lining up with TRBD2. Germline lookup yields CDR1 ENHRY and CDR2 SYGVKD. CDR3 length: 18 amino acids. J gave up 2 bases and V 0 bases, and 11 bases lay outside the gene matches. The CDR3 DNA sequence: TGTGCCATCAGTGAGTCGAGCAACGGGGCGGGGGGGACCTACGAGCAGTACTTC. Encoded protein: CAISESSNGAGGTYEQYF.

This clone showed up just a few times. This chain connects TRBV7-9 to TRBJ2-7; D is possibly TRBD1 (6 bases). V was shortened by 4 bases and J by 0 bases, with 16 bases between the two germline ends. The CDR3 sequence is 16 residues long. CDR1 and CDR2 (germline): SEHNR, FQNEAQ (reference sequence). CDR3 DNA: TGTGCCAGCAGCTCGACACTAGGGGGTAGCTCCTACGAGCAGTACTTC. It encodes CASSSTLGGSSYEQYF.

This chain links TRBV15 with TRBJ1-2; 10 bases fit TRBD1. Trimming took 4 bases from V and 7 from J; bases not matched to a gene: 6. Germline V gene lookup returns CDR1 LNHNV and CDR2 YYDKDF (reference sequence). This CDR3 spans 14 amino acids. As DNA, the CDR3 is TGTGCCACCAGCATCGACAGGGGGCCAGGTGGCTACACCTTC. It is translated as CATSIDRGPGGYTF.

Notes on this clone: The sample holds other DNA sequences that translate to the same CDR3. V is TRBV29-1 and J is TRBJ2-1; D may be TRBD2 (6 bases). V was trimmed by 4 bases and J by 3 bases, leaving 10 bases between them. This CDR3 spans 13 amino acids. Germline CDR1 is SQVTM and CDR2 is ANQGSEA. The CDR3 DNA sequence: TGCAGCGTTGGGACCGGGGGCTACAATGAGCAGTTCTTC. Residues: CSVGTGGYNEQFF.

This clone appeared once. The V and J genes are TRBV30 and TRBJ2-5; tentative D call: TRBD1 (5 bases). V dropped 2 bases and J dropped 1 base, with 8 bases sitting between them. This CDR3 is 13 amino acids long. Germline V CDR1 and CDR2: GTSNPN, SVGIG (reference sequence). DNA of the CDR3: TGTGCCTGGAGTACAGGTGCCCAAGAGACCCAGTACTTC. Protein product: CAWSTGAQETQYF.

The chain carries TRBV7-3 and TRBJ2-5; D is possibly TRBD2 (5 bases). V was clipped by 3 bases and J by 1 base, with 15 bases between them. Germline assignment: CDR1 SGHTA and CDR2 FQGTGA. CDR3 size: 16 residues. This CDR3 reads CASSLAPLAPQETQYF. CDR3 nucleotides: TGTGCCAGCAGCTTGGCCCCCTTAGCGCCCCAAGAGACCCAGTACTTC. Supplemented by reference TRBV7-3 and TRBJ2-5, the full variable domain reads GAGVSQTPSNKVTEKGKYVELRCDPISGHTALYWYRQSLGQGPEFLIYFQGTGAADDSGLPNDRFFAVRPEGSVSTLKIQRTERGDSAVYLCASSLAPLAPQETQYFGPGTRLLVL.